The clone carrying this T cell receptor beta chain appeared a few times. The antigen is undetermined. The entry originates in a study of blood T cells in healthy people across ages. Across the study: Using template switching, researchers captured about one barcoded beta molecule for each two T cells.

PCR was performed a second time for roughly 7 to 12 cycles using a sample-barcoded 5' primer and a J-beta primer mix. TCRdb analysed the 5' RACE reads with MiXCR anew, one entry per CDR3 protein. The sample lists roughly 1,100,000 distinct CDR3 sequences, roughly a quarter occurring once. Study-wide results and limits: Roughly linear declines in TCR beta diversity per million T cells occurred with age.

The CDR3 is 16 amino acids. Healthy Russian Caucasian donors spanned ages roughly 6 to 90 years. The data were also submitted as part of a second study, on T cells of mothers and their children. That paper states: From each mother came over 9.5 million TCR beta CDR3 reads, and from each child came 2.5 million to 3 million.

V and J are TRBV21-1 and TRBJ2-5. TRBV21-1 is a pseudogene segment. Material: blood. The clonotype comes from a girl aged 2 to 9 in good health. The CDR3 is CASNSRKRPIQETQYF. For the CDR3, the DNA is TGTGCCAGCAATTCACGGAAACGTCCGATACAAGAGACCCAGTACTTC.